One and the same sample provided the 3 T cell receptor beta chains below, sequenced in a study of regulatory and conventional T cells in RAG deficiency. The sorted regulatory T cells were CD4+, CD25-high and CD127-low, with genomic DNA sequenced. TCRdb keeps only in-frame clones here, not all; method: immunoSEQ multiplex PCR. The repertoire holds 7,000 to 10,000 clones, with 90% to 95% as singletons. The same data also contributed to another study, on regulatory T cells. This second report adds: The primer mix had 52 TRBV and 13 TRBJ primers.

The source material was CD127- CD25+ CD4+ Tregs sorted from blood. These receptors originate from a human donor in good health.

The rearrangement links TRBV10-2 to TRBJ1-1; the D is unclear. Germline CDR1 WSHSY, CDR2 SAAADI. V lost 5 bases to trimming and J lost 2 bases, with 9 bases between them. The CDR3 covers 13 residues. CDR3 in amino acids: CASSRTFNTEAFF. The CDR3 DNA reads as TGCGCCAGCAGTCGGACTTTCAACACTGAAGCTTTCTTT.

The chain uses TRBV6-1 and TRBJ1-5; 8 bases fit TRBD1. The CDR3 contains 15 residues. Trimming took 6 bases from V and 4 from J; bases not matched to a gene: 8. Germline V CDR1 and CDR2: MNHNS, SASEGT. The CDR3 nucleotides are TGTGCCAGCAGGGACAGGGAGCCACGGAATCAGCCCCAGCATTTT. Translated, it gives CASRDREPRNQPQHF.

The gene calls are TRBV7-2 and TRBJ1-1; D remains ambiguous. Germline loops: CDR1 SGHTA, CDR2 FQGNSA. There are 13 residues in the CDR3. Between the trimmed V and J ends, which lost 0 bases and 5 bases, there was a span of 7 bases. The CDR3 DNA is TGTGCCAGCAGCTTAGCTGTCAGGACTGAAGCTTTCTTT. Its translation is CASSLAVRTEAFF.